Below, 31 T cell receptor beta chains from the same sample are listed, as sequenced in a study of blood T cell repertoires in COVID-19. Profiling relied on immunoSEQ multiplex PCR, and the TCRdb table lists in-frame clones only, not all of them. The sample has just under 250,000 clones, roughly 86% seen once. The sample was peripheral blood. These receptors were obtained from a woman in her thirties who had recovered from COVID-19.

This chain links TRBV4-1 with TRBJ1-1; D might be TRBD1 (6 bases). From germline, CDR1 is MGHRA and CDR2 YSYEKL. V lost 4 bases, J lost 3 bases, and 27 bases lay in between. This CDR3 contains 19 residues. The CDR3 protein is CASSRQEVWGRKIDTEAFF. The CDR3 bases are TGCGCCAGCAGCCGCCAAGAGGTTTGGGGGCGCAAAATTGACACTGAAGCTTTCTTT.

V and J are TRBV4-2 and TRBJ2-1, with 7 bases identical to TRBD2. The junction had 5 bases not matched to a gene; V was cut back by 1 base and J by 2 bases. Germline assignment: CDR1 LGHNA and CDR2 YNFKEQ. CDR3 length: 16 amino acids. The CDR3 protein is CASSQVPSGTYNEQFF. CDR3 nucleotides: TGTGCCAGCAGCCAAGTGCCTAGCGGAACCTACAATGAGCAGTTCTTC.

The chain recombines TRBV5-4 with TRBJ1-4, with D tentatively TRBD1 (6 bases). CDR1 is SGHNT, CDR2 YYREEE, per germline (reference sequence). Between the trimmed V and J ends, which lost 1 base and 7 bases, there was a span of 14 bases. CDR3 length equals 15 residues. The CDR3 DNA is TGTGCCAGCAGCTTGAACCAGGGGCGAGGTGAAAAACTGTTTTTT. As protein: CASSLNQGRGEKLFF.

V is TRBV4-1 and J is TRBJ1-1; D may be TRBD1 (6 bases). This CDR3 spans 17 amino acids. CDR1 is MGHRA and CDR2 is YSYEKL in the germline V gene. Trimming shortened V by 0 bases and J by 5 bases, and 19 bases separated the two germline ends. The CDR3 region is CASSQEQGWGSGTEAFF. The CDR3 DNA reads as TGCGCCAGCAGCCAAGAGCAGGGGTGGGGTAGTGGAACTGAAGCTTTCTTT.

This clone is a singleton in its sample. This chain links TRBV4-1 with TRBJ1-6; D not certain. CDR1 and CDR2 from the germline V gene are MGHRA and YSYEKL. The CDR3 covers 14 residues. V was shortened by 4 bases and J by 5 bases, with 9 bases between the two germline ends. CDR3 residues: CASSLYEDNSPLHF. CDR3 sequence (DNA): TGCGCCAGCAGCCTATACGAGGATAATTCACCCCTCCACTTT.

This chain joins TRBV2 and TRBJ1-1, with D perhaps matching TRBD1 (5 bases). V was pared by 1 base and J by 4 bases, with 10 bases between. There are 14 residues in the CDR3. CDR1 is SNHLY and CDR2 is FYNNEI in the germline V gene. The CDR3 protein is CASSEVGHLTEAFF. DNA of the CDR3: TGTGCCAGCAGTGAAGTTGGACACCTCACTGAAGCTTTCTTT. The variable domain in full, completed from reference TRBV2 and TRBJ1-1, reads EPEVTQTPSHQVTQMGQEVILRCVPISNHLYFYWYRQILGQKVEFLVSFYNNEISEKSEIFDDQFSVERPDGSNFTLKIRSTKLEDSAMYFCASSEVGHLTEAFFGQGTRLTVV.

V and J are TRBV3-1 (or the pseudogene TRBV3-2) and TRBJ2-5; D unclear. The V end was cut by 0 bases, the J end by 1 base, with 12 bases between. CDR3 length: 16 residues. The germline V gene has CDR1 LGHDT and CDR2 YNNKEL (reference sequence). This CDR3 reads CASSQDLFGSQETQYF. The DNA of the CDR3 is TGTGCCAGCAGCCAAGATCTTTTTGGCAGCCAAGAGACCCAGTACTTC.

This chain joins TRBV9 and TRBJ2-3; 9 positions match TRBD2. V was clipped by 3 bases and J by 1 base; unmatched bases: 6. CDR3 length equals 16 residues. Germline V gene lookup returns CDR1 SGDLS and CDR2 YYNGEE. CDR3: CASSAAGGRGTDTQYF. Written as DNA, the CDR3 is TGTGCCAGCAGCGCCGCGGGGGGGCGGGGCACAGATACGCAGTATTTT.

V gene TRBV27 combines with J gene TRBJ1-1; TRBD1 agrees at 11 bases. This CDR3 is built from 16 residues. Per the germline V gene, CDR1 is MNHEY and CDR2 is SMNVEV (reference sequence). V was clipped by 8 bases and J by 3 bases; unmatched bases: 11. CDR3 protein: CASYGSGDRGYTEAFF. The CDR3 DNA is TGTGCCAGCTATGGGTCGGGGGACAGGGGGTACACTGAAGCTTTCTTT.

The V call is TRBV18, the J call TRBJ1-5; 11 positions match TRBD1. J gave up 1 base and V 5 bases, and 7 bases lay outside the gene matches. The CDR3 extends over 17 amino acids. The germline V gene has CDR1 KGHSH and CDR2 LQKENI. CDR3 DNA: TGTGCCAGCTCAGGGACAGGGGGGATCGGGAGCAATCAGCCCCAGCATTTT. It encodes CASSGTGGIGSNQPQHF.

The V call is TRBV7-7, the J call TRBJ1-1, with a tentative D call TRBD1 (5 bases). Between the trimmed V and J ends, which lost 5 bases and 1 base, there was a span of 8 bases. From germline, CDR1 is SSHAT and CDR2 FNYEAQ (reference sequence). The CDR3 has 13 amino acids. In DNA, the CDR3 is TGTGCCAGCAGCGTAGACAGGAACACTGAAGCTTTCTTT. Translating gives CASSVDRNTEAFF.

J is TRBJ2-7 and V is TRBV27; TRBD2 agrees at 14 bases. The germline V gene has CDR1 MNHEY and CDR2 SMNVEV (reference sequence). There are 16 residues in the CDR3. The trim removed 4 bases at V and 2 bases at J, leaving 4 bases unmatched. CDR3 in amino acids: CASSSLTSGGAYEQYF. The CDR3 nucleotides read TGTGCCAGCAGTTCACTGACTAGCGGGGGGGCCTACGAGCAGTACTTC.

The rearrangement links TRBV5-1 to TRBJ2-1, with 10 bases matching TRBD1. The junction had 3 bases not matched to a gene; V was cut back by 3 bases and J by 3 bases. The CDR3 is made up of 15 amino acids. The V gene's germline CDR1 is SGHRS and CDR2 YFSETQ. The DNA for the CDR3 is TGCGCCAGCAGCTCCGACAGGGGGCTCTACAATGAGCAGTTCTTC. It specifies CASSSDRGLYNEQFF. Complete variable domain (other parts from reference TRBV5-1 and TRBJ2-1): KAGVTQTPRYLIKTRGQQVTLSCSPISGHRSVSWYQQTPGQGLQFLFEYFSETQRNKGNFPGRFSGRQFSNSRSEMNVSTLELGDSALYLCASSSDRGLYNEQFFGPGTRLTVL.

The chain combines TRBV7-2 with TRBJ2-5; perhaps TRBD2 as D (5 bases). The ends were cut back, 4 bases at V and 5 bases at J, with 23 bases in the middle. The CDR3 has 17 residues. Germline V gene data show CDR1 as SGHTA and CDR2 as FQGNSA. This chain's CDR3 is CASSSRPRAFGKETQYF. CDR3 DNA: TGTGCCAGCAGCTCACGCCCCCGGGCCTTCGGGAAGGAGACCCAGTACTTC.

This chain joins TRBV12-3 or TRBV12-4 and TRBJ1-1; D call uncertain. The germline V and J ends were trimmed by 1 base and 5 bases, with 5 bases remaining between them. This CDR3 is 12 amino acids long. Written as DNA, the CDR3 is TGTGCCAGCAGTTTAGGTAAAACTGAAGCTTTCTTT. Residues: CASSLGKTEAFF.

In this sample, this clone turned up once. This chain uses TRBV10-3 with TRBJ2-5; 8 positions agree with TRBD2. CDR1 is ENHRY and CDR2 is SYGVKD in the germline V gene. The CDR3 has 16 residues. J lost 5 bases, V lost 1 base, and 9 bases had no gene match. The CDR3 DNA sequence: TGTGCCATCAGTGAGTGGTTCGGGGGGGATCCGGAGACCCAGTACTTC. The encoded protein is CAISEWFGGDPETQYF.

As DNA, the CDR3 is TGTGCCAGCGCAGGACACGGCTATGGCTACACCTTC. Translating gives CASAGHGYGYTF. The rearrangement links TRBV12-3 or TRBV12-4 to TRBJ1-2; maybe TRBD1 (5 bases). The CDR3 sequence is 12 residues long. V lost 8 bases, J lost 4 bases, and 11 bases lay in between.

This CDR3 reads CASSIRGLGETQYF. The CDR3 DNA reads TGTGCCAGTAGTATTCGAGGGTTGGGGGAGACCCAGTACTTC. V usage is TRBV19 and J usage is TRBJ2-5; the D gene is possibly TRBD2 (5 bases). The CDR3 sequence is 14 residues long. From germline, CDR1 is LNHDA and CDR2 SQIVND (reference sequence). With 3 bases removed from V and 5 bases from J, the gap between germline ends came to 13 bases.

The gene calls are TRBV5-1 and TRBJ2-7, with D unresolved. The CDR3 extends over 15 amino acids. The V gene lost 5 bases and the J gene lost 2 bases, with 17 bases spanning the gap. CDR1 SGHRS and CDR2 YFSETQ come from the germline V gene. The CDR3 DNA reads as TGCGCCAGCAGGGCTGGGCAGACACAAGCCTACGAGCAGTACTTC. As protein: CASRAGQTQAYEQYF.

This chain uses TRBV9 with TRBJ2-1; 9 bases are a match to TRBD2. The CDR3 totals 15 residues. The ends lost 3 bases at V and 9 bases at J; junction bases unmatched: 10. Germline CDR1 and CDR2: SGDLS and YYNGEE. The chain's CDR3 is CASSGASGDRGEQFF. The CDR3 region has the DNA TGTGCCAGCAGCGGGGCTAGCGGGGATCGAGGTGAGCAGTTCTTC.

This sequence joins TRBV2 and TRBJ1-6; D unclear. The V end was cut by 9 bases, the J end by 3 bases, with 12 bases between. Germline lookup yields CDR1 SNHLY and CDR2 FYNNEI. The CDR3 is 14 amino acids. Here the CDR3 DNA reads TGTGCCAGGGAGGCAGGAAGCTATAATTCACCCCTCCACTTT. Translated, it gives CAREAGSYNSPLHF.

J is TRBJ1-6 and V is TRBV19; 7 bases are shared with TRBD1. Germline V lookup: CDR1 LNHDA, CDR2 SQIVND (reference sequence). The V gene end was trimmed by 5 bases and the J gene end by 7 bases; junction bases not matched to a gene: 11. CDR3 length equals 16 residues. The CDR3 coding sequence is TGTGCCAGTAGTCTCTCCCCAGCAGGGGGGAATTCACCCCTCCACTTT. Residues: CASSLSPAGGNSPLHF.

The CDR3 region has the DNA TGTGCCAGCAGCCCTGGAGACAACTATGGCTACACCTTC. Protein sequence: CASSPGDNYGYTF. The V and J genes are TRBV7-3 and TRBJ1-2, with unresolved D. Per germline, CDR1 SGHTA and CDR2 FQGTGA. This CDR3 has 13 amino acids. V lost 5 bases and J 2 bases, leaving 9 bases between the germline ends.

The chain is built from TRBV5-1 and TRBJ1-2; D possibly corresponds to TRBD1 (5 bases). The germline V and J ends were trimmed by 0 bases and 5 bases, with 17 bases remaining between them. CDR1 SGHRS and CDR2 YFSETQ come from the germline V gene. The CDR3 totals 16 residues. The CDR3 here is CASSLGGGRDKYGYTF. The CDR3 DNA sequence: TGCGCCAGCAGCTTGGGGGGGGGTAGAGATAAATATGGCTACACCTTC.

The rearrangement links TRBV3-1 (or the pseudogene TRBV3-2) to TRBJ1-5; 9 positions match TRBD1. Germline assignment: CDR1 LGHDT and CDR2 YNNKEL (reference sequence). This CDR3 is built from 17 residues. V shed 6 bases and J 3 bases; nucleotides not matched to a gene: 12. This CDR3 reads CASSPSPGQGLNQPQHF. The CDR3 region has the DNA TGTGCCAGCAGTCCTAGTCCGGGACAGGGCCTCAATCAGCCCCAGCATTTT.

The chain has TRBV30 and TRBJ2-2, with D perhaps TRBD2 (5 bases). CDR3 length equals 16 residues. Germline CDR1 reads GTSNPN; CDR2 reads SVGIG (reference sequence). Trimming took off 3 bases at V and 6 bases at J, with 20 bases between the two ends. CDR3 nucleotides: TGTGCCTGGAGGGGAGAGGACCCTCTAGGCGCCGGGGAGCTGTTTTTT. This codes for CAWRGEDPLGAGELFF.

This rearrangement joins TRBV5-4 to TRBJ1-4, with TRBD1 identical over 10 bases. The V segment lost 3 bases and the J segment 0 bases; nucleotides outside the gene matches: 5. Germline V gene data show CDR1 as SGHNT and CDR2 as YYREEE (reference sequence). The CDR3 is made up of 17 amino acids. This CDR3 is CASSSRDRGPTNEKLFF. CDR3 coding DNA: TGTGCCAGCAGCTCTCGGGACAGGGGTCCAACTAATGAAAAACTGTTTTTT.

The chain has TRBV5-1 and TRBJ2-3; 10 bases are a match to TRBD1. Germline CDR1 reads SGHRS; CDR2 reads YFSETQ. J gave up 6 bases and V 4 bases, and 2 bases lay outside the gene matches. This CDR3 contains 13 residues. CDR3 sequence reads: CASSQGQGDTQYF. The CDR3 DNA reads as TGCGCCAGCAGCCAGGGACAGGGGGATACGCAGTATTTT.

The chain couples TRBV27 to TRBJ2-5; TRBD2 matches 12 bases. V gave up 5 bases and J gave up 4 bases; unmatched junction bases: 8. This CDR3 has 16 residues. In germline, CDR1 is MNHEY, CDR2 SMNVEV (reference sequence). Written as DNA, the CDR3 is TGTGCCAGCAGTCCCGCTAGCGGGGGGGCCCGAGAGACCCAGTACTTC. It specifies CASSPASGGARETQYF.

V and J are TRBV4-1 and TRBJ2-1; 9 positions agree with TRBD2. The J segment lost 3 bases and the V segment lost 1 base, leaving 10 bases of the junction unmatched. This CDR3 spans 18 amino acids. Germline CDR1 reads MGHRA; CDR2 reads YSYEKL. This CDR3 is CASSQGSGGSLSYNEQFF. The CDR3 DNA reads TGCGCCAGCAGCCAAGGTAGCGGGGGCTCCCTAAGCTACAATGAGCAGTTCTTC.

The sample holds one count of this clone. This chain joins TRBV12-3 or TRBV12-4 and TRBJ1-5; no clear D gene. The CDR3 has 13 residues. V was shortened by 0 bases and J by 7 bases, with 7 bases between the two germline ends. CDR3 loop: CASSLASGQPQHF. CDR3 nucleotide sequence: TGTGCCAGCAGTTTAGCGTCCGGGCAGCCCCAGCATTTT.